Listed below are T cell receptor beta chains from one sample, sequenced in a study of human T cells and chemical hapten exposure. TCRdb analysed the RACE reads with MiXCR anew, one entry per CDR3 protein. The table lists fewer than 500,000 distinct CDR3 sequences, more than 4.5% of them singletons. The sample consisted of whole blood, taken in connection with sensitization to the hapten diphenylcyclopropenone (DPC). The receptors stem from a woman in her forties or fifties with alopecia areata. Some clones in this sample may be carry-over from other donors' samples. The CDR3 runs from the conserved cysteine through the conserved F or W. D genes are given only for firm matches. Part of the rows lack a size; the others show once, few, many or a class for expanded clones.

V	J	size	D	DNA	CDR3
TRBV12-5	TRBJ1-1	many	.	TGTGCAACAGGATACAGCAGCACTGAAGCTTTCTTT	CATGYSSTEAFF
TRBV12-3/TRBV12-4	TRBJ1-2	many	.	TGTGCCAGCAGTTATGGAGGGCTGGACGGCTACACCTTC	CASSYGGLDGYTF
TRBV6-5	TRBJ2-1	many	TRBD1	TGTGCCAGCAGTGCACAGGGGAATGAGCAGTTCTTC	CASSAQGNEQFF
TRBV6-5	TRBJ2-1	.	.	TGTGCCAGCAGTTACGGGGCGGCCAATGAGCAGTTCTTC	CASSYGAANEQFF
TRBV20-1	TRBJ1-1	many	.	TGCAGTGCTAGAGCAGCCAACACTGAAGCTTTCTTT	CSARAANTEAFF
TRBV12-3/TRBV12-4	TRBJ1-2	many	.	TGTGCCAGCAGTTTAAAAGCTAACTATGGCTACACCTTC	CASSLKANYGYTF
TRBV14	TRBJ2-6	many	TRBD1	TGTGCCAGCAGCCCGCTCCCGGGGACAGGGACCTCTGGGGCCAACGTCCTGACTTTC	CASSPLPGTGTSGANVLTF
TRBV18	TRBJ1-1	.	TRBD1	TGTGCCAGCTCATGGACGGGACAGAGGAACACTGAAGCTTTCTTT	CASSWTGQRNTEAFF
TRBV27	TRBJ2-5	.	TRBD2	TGTGCCAGCAGTCCCCTAGCGGGGCGGGCCCAAGAGACCCAGTACTTC	CASSPLAGRAQETQYF
TRBV5-6	TRBJ1-1	.	.	TGTGCCAGCAGTGGTGATGACGGAGATATGAACACTGAAGCTTTCTTT	CASSGDDGDMNTEAFF
TRBV12-3/TRBV12-4	TRBJ1-3	many	.	TGTGCCACAGCCGAGGCAGGCTCTGGAAACACCATATATTTT	CATAEAGSGNTIYF
TRBV28	TRBJ2-3	few	TRBD2	TGTGCCAGCGCGGCGGGAGGTGGAGATACGCAGTATTTT	CASAAGGGDTQYF
TRBV6-1	TRBJ2-7	.	.	TGTGCCAGCAGGGCGGACAGAAGCTCCTACGAGCAGTACTTC	CASRADRSSYEQYF